There are a few counts of the clone carrying this T cell receptor beta chain. This specimen belongs to a study of early T cells in non-severe SARS-CoV-2 infection. V lost 6 bases and J lost 1, with 12 bases in between. CDR1 is DFQATT, CDR2 SNEGSKA, per germline (reference sequence). CDR3 length equals 13 residues. TCRdb processed the 5' RACE reads anew with MiXCR; each CDR3 protein has one entry. The data contain roughly 86,000 distinct CDR3 sequences, 5.5% to 7.5% of them singletons. The clonotype comes from an adult who was a healthcare worker with PCR-confirmed SARS-CoV-2 infection or an uninfected control (not recorded which). V usage is TRBV20-1 and J usage is TRBJ1-1, with D uncertain. The specimen sequenced was whole blood. The CDR3 DNA follows: TGCAGTGCCTATGTGAGACAGAACACTGAAGCTTTCTTT. Residues: CSAYVRQNTEAFF.